This T cell receptor (beta chain) was retrieved from a study of OX40 agonist ivuxolimab in advanced cancers. Overall study context: Prior checkpoint blockade (anti-PD-1, anti-PD-L1 or anti-CTLA-4) was permitted; around 40% had it.

Only in-frame clones appear in the TCRdb table, and some are missing; sequencing was by immunoSEQ multiplex PCR. The sample holds about 54,000 clones; about 91% are singletons and the top ten take 8.7%. The length of the CDR3 is 15 residues. After removal of 1 base from V and 1 base from J, the junction contained 2 bases not matched to a gene. The germline V gene encodes CDR1 MDHEN and CDR2 SYDVKM. The chain is built from TRBV28 and TRBJ2-5, with 8 bases identical to TRBD2. The material was CD4+ or CD8+ T cells sorted from blood, obtained in a trial of the OX40 agonist ivuxolimab. This clonotype originated in an adult with an advanced solid tumor such as melanoma, head and neck, liver or kidney cancer. The CDR3 loop is CASSLSTSGQETQYF. CDR3 bases: TGTGCCAGCAGTTTATCAACTAGCGGCCAAGAGACCCAGTACTTC.